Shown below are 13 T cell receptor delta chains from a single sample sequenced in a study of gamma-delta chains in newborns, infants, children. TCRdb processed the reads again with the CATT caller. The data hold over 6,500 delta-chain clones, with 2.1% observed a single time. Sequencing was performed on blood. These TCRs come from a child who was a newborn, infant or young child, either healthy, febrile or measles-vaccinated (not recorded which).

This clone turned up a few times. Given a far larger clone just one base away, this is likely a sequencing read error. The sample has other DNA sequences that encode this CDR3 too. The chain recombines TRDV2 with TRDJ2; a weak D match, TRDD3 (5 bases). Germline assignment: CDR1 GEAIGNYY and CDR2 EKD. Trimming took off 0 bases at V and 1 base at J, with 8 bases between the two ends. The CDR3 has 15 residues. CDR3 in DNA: TGTGCCTGTGACACCGTAGGGGATTTGACAGCACAACTCTTCTTT. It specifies CACDTVGDLTAQLFF.

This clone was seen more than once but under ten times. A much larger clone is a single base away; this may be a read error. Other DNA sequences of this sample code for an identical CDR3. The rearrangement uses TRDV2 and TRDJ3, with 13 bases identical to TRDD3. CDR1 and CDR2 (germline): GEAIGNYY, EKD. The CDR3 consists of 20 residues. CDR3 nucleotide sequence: TGTGCCTGTGACAAAATACTGGGGGATACGCGCTCCTGGGACACTCGACAGATGTTTTTC. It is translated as CACDKILGDTRSWDTRQMFF.

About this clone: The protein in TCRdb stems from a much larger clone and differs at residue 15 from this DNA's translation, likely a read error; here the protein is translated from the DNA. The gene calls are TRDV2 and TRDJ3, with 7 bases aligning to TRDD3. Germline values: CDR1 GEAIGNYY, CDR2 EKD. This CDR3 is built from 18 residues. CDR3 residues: CACDTVGDSSWDTRHMFF. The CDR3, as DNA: TGTGCCTGTGACACCGTGGGGGACAGCTCCTGGGACACCCGACATATGTTTTTC.

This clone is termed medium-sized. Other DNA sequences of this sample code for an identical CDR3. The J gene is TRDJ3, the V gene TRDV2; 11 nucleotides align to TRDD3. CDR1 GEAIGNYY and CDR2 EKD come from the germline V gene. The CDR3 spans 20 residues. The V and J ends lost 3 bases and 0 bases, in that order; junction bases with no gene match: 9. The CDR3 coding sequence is TGTGCCTGTGACTCATACTGGGGGATATTAAGCTCCTGGGACACCCGACAGATGTTTTTC. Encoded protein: CACDSYWGILSSWDTRQMFF.

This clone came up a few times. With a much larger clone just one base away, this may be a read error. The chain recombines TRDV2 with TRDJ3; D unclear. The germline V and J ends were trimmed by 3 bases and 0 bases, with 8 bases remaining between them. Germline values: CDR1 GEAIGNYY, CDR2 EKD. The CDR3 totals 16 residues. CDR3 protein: CACDAMSSWDTRQMFF. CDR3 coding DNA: TGTGCCTGTGACGCGATGAGCTCCTGGGACACCCGACAGATGTTTTTC.

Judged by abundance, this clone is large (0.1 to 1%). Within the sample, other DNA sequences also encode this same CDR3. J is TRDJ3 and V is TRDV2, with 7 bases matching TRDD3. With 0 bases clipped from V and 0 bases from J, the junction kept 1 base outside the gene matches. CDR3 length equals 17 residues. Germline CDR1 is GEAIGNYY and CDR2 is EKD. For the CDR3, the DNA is TGTGCCTGTGACACCTGGGGGAGCTCCTGGGACACCCGACAGATGTTTTTC. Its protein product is CACDTWGSSWDTRQMFF.

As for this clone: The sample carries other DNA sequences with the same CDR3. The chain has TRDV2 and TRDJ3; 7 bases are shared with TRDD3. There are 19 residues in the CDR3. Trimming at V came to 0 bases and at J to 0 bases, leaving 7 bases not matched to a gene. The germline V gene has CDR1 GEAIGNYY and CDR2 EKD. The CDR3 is CACDTLGAKVSWDTRQMFF. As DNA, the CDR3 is TGTGCCTGTGACACCCTGGGGGCTAAGGTCTCCTGGGACACCCGACAGATGTTTTTC.

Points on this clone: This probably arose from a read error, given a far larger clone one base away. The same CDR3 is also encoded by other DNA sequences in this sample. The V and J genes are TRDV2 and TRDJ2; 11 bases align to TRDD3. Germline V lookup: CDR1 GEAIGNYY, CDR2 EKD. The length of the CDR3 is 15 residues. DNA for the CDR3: TGTGCCTGTGACACCGTGGGGGATACGACAGCGCAACTCTTCTTT. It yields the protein CACDTVGDTTAQLFF.

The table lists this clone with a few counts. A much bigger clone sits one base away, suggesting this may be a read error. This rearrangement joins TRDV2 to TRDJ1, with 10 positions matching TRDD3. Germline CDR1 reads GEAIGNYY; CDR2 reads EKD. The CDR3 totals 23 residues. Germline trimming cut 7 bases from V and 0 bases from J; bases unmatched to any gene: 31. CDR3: CACLYKSRTITGGCLVYTDKLIF. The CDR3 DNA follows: TGTGCCTGCTTATACAAATCCCGAACTATTACTGGGGGATGTCTAGTGTACACCGATAAACTCATCTTT.

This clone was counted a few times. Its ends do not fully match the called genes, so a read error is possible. CDR3 sequence (DNA): TGTGCCTGTGACACCGTACTGGGGGACCTCCCCTGGGACGCCCGACAGATGTTTTTC. Its translation: CACDTVLGDLPWDARQMFF. This chain connects TRDV2 to TRDJ3; 9 nucleotides line up with TRDD3. The CDR3 is 19 residues long. Germline CDR1 reads GEAIGNYY; CDR2 reads EKD.

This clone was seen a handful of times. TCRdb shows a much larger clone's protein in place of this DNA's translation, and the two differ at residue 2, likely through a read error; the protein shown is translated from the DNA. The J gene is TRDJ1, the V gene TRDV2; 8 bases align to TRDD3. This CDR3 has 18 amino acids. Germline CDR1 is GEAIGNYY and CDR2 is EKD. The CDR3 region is CSWAPVGGGGFYTDKLIF. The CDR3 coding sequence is TGTTCCTGGGCCCCAGTCGGTGGTGGGGGATTCTACACCGATAAACTCATCTTT.

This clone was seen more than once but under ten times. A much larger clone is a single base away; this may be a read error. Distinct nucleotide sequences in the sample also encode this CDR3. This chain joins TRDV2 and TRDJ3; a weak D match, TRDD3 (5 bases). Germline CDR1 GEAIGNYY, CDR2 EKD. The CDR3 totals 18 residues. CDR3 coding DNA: TGTGCCTGTGACACCGGGGAGGCTCGCTCCTGGGACACCCGACAGATGTTCTTC. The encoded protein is CACDTGEARSWDTRQMFF.

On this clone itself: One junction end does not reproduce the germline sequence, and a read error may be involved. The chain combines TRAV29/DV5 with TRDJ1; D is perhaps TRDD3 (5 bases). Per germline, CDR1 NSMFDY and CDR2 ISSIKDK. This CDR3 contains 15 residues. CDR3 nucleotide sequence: TGTTCCGTAATCGGTCCCCACCTGGGTACCGATCAACTCATCTTT. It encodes CSVIGPHLGTDQLIF. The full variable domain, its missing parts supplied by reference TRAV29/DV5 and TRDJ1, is DQQVKQNSPSLSVQEGRISILNCDYTNSMFDYFLWYKKYPAEGPTFLISISSIKDKNEDGRFTVFLNKSAKHLSLHIVPSQPGDSAVYFCSVIGPHLGTDQLIFGKGTRVTVEP.